This entry describes one T cell receptor beta chain. What it binds is not known. Clones were sequenced by immunoSEQ multiplex PCR, and TCRdb holds only the in-frame ones, with some missing. Of nearly 2 million clones listed, approximately 95% are singletons. The data were obtained in a study of shared clonotypes between healthy human individuals. Study-level results: Large sequencing depth failed to make sorted-subset sequencing complete, rarefaction showed. Donor clonotype sharing was expected to depend on sequencing depth.

The V gene's germline CDR1 is SNHLY and CDR2 FYNNEI. CDR3 length equals 15 residues. Losses at the gene ends were 6 bases for V and 7 bases for J; bases not matched to a gene: 6. Positive CCR7 selection of CD45RO-negative cells yielded the naive CD8 cells, and terminally differentiated effector memory CD45RA+ cells were excluded. This receptor was taken from a man aged 18 to 30 in good health. The sequencing input was naive CD8+ T cells sorted from blood. The chain has TRBV2 and TRBJ2-1; 13 bases are shared with TRBD2. DNA of the CDR3: TGTGCCAGCAGGCCACTAGCGGGAGGGCTTAATGAGCAGTTCTTC. This gives the protein CASRPLAGGLNEQFF.